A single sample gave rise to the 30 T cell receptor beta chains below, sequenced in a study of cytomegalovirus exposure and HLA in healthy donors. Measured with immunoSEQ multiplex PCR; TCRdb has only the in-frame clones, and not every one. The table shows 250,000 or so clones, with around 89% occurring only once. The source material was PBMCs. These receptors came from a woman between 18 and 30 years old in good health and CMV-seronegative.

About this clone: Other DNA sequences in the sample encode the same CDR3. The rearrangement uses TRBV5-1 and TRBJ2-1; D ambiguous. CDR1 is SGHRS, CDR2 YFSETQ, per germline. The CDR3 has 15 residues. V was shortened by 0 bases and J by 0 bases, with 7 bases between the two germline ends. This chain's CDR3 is CASSLARGSYNEQFF. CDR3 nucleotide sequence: TGCGCCAGCAGCTTGGCTAGAGGCTCCTACAATGAGCAGTTCTTC.

Written as DNA, the CDR3 is TGTGCCAGCAGTGCACAGGAGGGATCTTATGGCTACACCTTC. It specifies CASSAQEGSYGYTF. This sequence joins TRBV6-1 and TRBJ1-2, with D maybe TRBD1 (5 bases). Trimming pared 4 bases from V and 5 bases from J, leaving 14 bases between. Germline-derived CDR1 and CDR2 are MNHNS and SASEGT. The CDR3 spans 14 residues.

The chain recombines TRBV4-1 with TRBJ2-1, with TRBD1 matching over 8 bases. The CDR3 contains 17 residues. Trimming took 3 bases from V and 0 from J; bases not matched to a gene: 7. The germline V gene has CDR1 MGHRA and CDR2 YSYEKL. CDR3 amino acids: CASSQGEGQDSYNEQFF. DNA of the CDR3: TGCGCCAGCAGCCAGGGAGAGGGACAGGACTCCTACAATGAGCAGTTCTTC.

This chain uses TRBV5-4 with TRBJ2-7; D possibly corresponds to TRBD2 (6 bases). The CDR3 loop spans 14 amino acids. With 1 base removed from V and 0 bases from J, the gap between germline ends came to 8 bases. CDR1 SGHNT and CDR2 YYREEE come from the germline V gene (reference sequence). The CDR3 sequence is CASSLIGGSYEQYF. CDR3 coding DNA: TGTGCCAGCAGCTTGATCGGGGGCTCCTACGAGCAGTACTTC.

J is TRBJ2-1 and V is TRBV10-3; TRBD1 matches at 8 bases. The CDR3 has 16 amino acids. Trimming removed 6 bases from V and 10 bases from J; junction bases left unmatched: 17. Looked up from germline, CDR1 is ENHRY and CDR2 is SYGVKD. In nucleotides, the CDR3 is TGTGCCATCAGGGGACAGGATGGACTTGCTCAAGGCGAGCAGTTCTTC. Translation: CAIRGQDGLAQGEQFF.

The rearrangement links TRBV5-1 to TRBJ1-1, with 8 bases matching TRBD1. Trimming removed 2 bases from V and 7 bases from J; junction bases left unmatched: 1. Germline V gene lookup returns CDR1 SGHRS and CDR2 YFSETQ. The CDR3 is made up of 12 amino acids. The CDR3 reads CASSLQGDEAFF. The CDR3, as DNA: TGCGCCAGCAGCTTACAGGGGGATGAAGCTTTCTTT. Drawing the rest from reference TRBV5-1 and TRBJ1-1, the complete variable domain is KAGVTQTPRYLIKTRGQQVTLSCSPISGHRSVSWYQQTPGQGLQFLFEYFSETQRNKGNFPGRFSGRQFSNSRSEMNVSTLELGDSALYLCASSLQGDEAFFGQGTRLTVV.

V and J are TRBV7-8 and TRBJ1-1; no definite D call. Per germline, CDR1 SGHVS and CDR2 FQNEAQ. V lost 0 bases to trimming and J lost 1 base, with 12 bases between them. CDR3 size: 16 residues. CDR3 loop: CASSLARNIENTEAFF. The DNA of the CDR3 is TGTGCCAGCAGCTTAGCCAGGAACATCGAGAACACTGAAGCTTTCTTT.

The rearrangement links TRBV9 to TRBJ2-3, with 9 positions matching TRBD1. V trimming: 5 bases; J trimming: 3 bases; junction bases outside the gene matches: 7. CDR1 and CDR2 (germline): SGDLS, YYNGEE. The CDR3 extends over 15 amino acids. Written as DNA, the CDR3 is TGTGCCAGCAGGGCCGGACAGGGGTTTACAGATACGCAGTATTTT. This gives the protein CASRAGQGFTDTQYF.

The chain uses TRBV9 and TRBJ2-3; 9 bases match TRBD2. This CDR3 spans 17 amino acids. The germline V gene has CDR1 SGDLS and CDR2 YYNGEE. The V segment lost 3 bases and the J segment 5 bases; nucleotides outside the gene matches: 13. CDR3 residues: CASSDGRGTSLLDTQYF. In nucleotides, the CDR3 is TGTGCCAGCAGCGACGGGCGCGGGACTAGCTTGCTAGATACGCAGTATTTT. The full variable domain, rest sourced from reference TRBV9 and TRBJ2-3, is DSGVTQTPKHLITATGQRVTLRCSPRSGDLSVYWYQQSLDQGLQFLIQYYNGEERAKGNILERFSAQQFPDLHSELNLSSLELGDSALYFCASSDGRGTSLLDTQYFGPGTRLTVL.

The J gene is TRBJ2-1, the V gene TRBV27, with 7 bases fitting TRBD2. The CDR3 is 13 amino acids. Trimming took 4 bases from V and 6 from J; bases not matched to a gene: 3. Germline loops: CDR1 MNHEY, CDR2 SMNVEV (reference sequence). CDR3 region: CASSSRTSNEQFF. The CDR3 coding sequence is TGTGCCAGCAGTTCAAGGACTAGCAATGAGCAGTTCTTC.

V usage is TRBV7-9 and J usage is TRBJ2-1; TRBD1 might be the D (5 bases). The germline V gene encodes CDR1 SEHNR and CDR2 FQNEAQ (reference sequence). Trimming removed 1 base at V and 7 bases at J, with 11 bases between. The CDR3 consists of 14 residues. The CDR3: CASSLDLGPNEQFF. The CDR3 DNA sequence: TGTGCCAGCAGCTTAGACTTGGGGCCGAATGAGCAGTTCTTC.

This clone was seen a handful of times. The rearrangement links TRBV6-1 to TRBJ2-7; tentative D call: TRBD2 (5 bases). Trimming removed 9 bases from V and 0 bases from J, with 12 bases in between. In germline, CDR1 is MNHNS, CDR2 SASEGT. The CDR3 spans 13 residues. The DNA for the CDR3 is TGTGCCAGTTTGGAGGATACCTCCTACGAGCAGTACGTC. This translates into CASLEDTSYEQYV.

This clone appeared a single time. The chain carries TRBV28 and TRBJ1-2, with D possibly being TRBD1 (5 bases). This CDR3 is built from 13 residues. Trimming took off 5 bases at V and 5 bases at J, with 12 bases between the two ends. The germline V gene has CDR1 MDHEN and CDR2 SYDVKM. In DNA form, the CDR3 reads TGTGCCAGCAGTATACGACAGCAATATGGCTACACCTTC. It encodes CASSIRQQYGYTF.

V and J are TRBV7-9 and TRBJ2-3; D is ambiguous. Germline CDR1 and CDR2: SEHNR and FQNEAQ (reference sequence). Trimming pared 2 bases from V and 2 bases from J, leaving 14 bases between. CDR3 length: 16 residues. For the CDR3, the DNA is TGTGCCAGCAGCTTACGGCGGCGGAATGACACAGATACGCAGTATTTT. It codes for CASSLRRRNDTDTQYF.

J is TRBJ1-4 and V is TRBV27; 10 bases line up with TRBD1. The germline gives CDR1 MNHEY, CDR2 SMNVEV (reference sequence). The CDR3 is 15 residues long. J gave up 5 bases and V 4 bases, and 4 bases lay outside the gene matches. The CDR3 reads CASSSPTGGNEKLFF. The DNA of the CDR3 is TGTGCCAGCAGTTCTCCGACAGGGGGCAATGAAAAACTGTTTTTT.

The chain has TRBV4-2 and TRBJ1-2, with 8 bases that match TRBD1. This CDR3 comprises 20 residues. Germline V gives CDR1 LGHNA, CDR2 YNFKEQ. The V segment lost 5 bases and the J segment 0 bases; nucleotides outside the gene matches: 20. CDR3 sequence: CASSKPKFGDRRVPNYGYTF. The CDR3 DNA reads TGTGCCAGCAGCAAACCCAAGTTTGGGGACAGGAGAGTACCTAACTATGGCTACACCTTC.

The CDR3 protein is CASSSGLSTDEQYV. The CDR3, as DNA: TGTGCCAGCAGCTCAGGACTCAGTACAGACGAGCAGTACGTC. The chain is built from TRBV7-2 and TRBJ2-7; possible D gene TRBD2, 5 bases. Trimming removed 4 bases at V and 5 bases at J, with 15 bases between. This CDR3 contains 14 residues. Germline values: CDR1 SGHTA, CDR2 FQGNSA.

The CDR3 loop reads CASSWGHNSEKLFF. CDR3 DNA: TGTGCCAGCAGTTGGGGACATAACAGTGAAAAACTGTTTTTT. The V gene is TRBV27, the J gene TRBJ1-4; possible D gene TRBD1, 6 bases. CDR1 MNHEY and CDR2 SMNVEV come from the germline V gene (reference sequence). The CDR3 is 14 residues long. Trimming left V 4 bases short and J 7 bases short, with 13 bases between. Looking up the rest from reference TRBV27 and TRBJ1-4 gives the full variable domain: EAQVTQNPRYLITVTGKKLTVTCSQNMNHEYMSWYRQDPGLGLRQIYYSMNVEVTDKGDVPEGYKVSRKEKRNFPLILESPSPNQTSLYFCASSWGHNSEKLFFGSGTQLSVL.

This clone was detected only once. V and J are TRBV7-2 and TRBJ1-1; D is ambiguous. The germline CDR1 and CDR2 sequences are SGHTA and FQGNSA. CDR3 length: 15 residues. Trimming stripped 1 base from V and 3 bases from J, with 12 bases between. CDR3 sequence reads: CASSLGLIEDTEAFF. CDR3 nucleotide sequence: TGTGCCAGCAGCTTAGGACTCATAGAGGACACTGAAGCTTTCTTT.

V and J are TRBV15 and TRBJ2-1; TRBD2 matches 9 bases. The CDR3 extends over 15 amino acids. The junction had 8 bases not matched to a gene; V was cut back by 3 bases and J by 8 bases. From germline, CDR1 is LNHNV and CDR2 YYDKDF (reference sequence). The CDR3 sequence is CATSRAGGAVHEQFF. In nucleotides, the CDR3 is TGTGCCACCAGCAGGGCGGGGGGGGCAGTACATGAGCAGTTCTTC.

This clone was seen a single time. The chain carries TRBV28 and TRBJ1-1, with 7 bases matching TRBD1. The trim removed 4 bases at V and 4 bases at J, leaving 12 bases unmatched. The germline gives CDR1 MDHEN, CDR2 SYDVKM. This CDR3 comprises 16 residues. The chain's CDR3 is CASSSYRGEGSTEAFF. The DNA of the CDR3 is TGTGCCAGCAGTTCGTACAGGGGTGAAGGGTCCACTGAAGCTTTCTTT. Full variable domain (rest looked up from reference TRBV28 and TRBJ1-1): DVKVTQSSRYLVKRTGEKVFLECVQDMDHENMFWYRQDPGLGLRLIYFSYDVKMKEKGDIPEGYSVSREKKERFSLILESASTNQTSMYLCASSSYRGEGSTEAFFGQGTRLTVV.

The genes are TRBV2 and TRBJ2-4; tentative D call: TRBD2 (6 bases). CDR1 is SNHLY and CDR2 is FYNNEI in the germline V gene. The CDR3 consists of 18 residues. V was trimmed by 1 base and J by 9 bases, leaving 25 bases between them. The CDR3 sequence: CASSEEGIGEDSESIQYF. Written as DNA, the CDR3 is TGTGCCAGCAGTGAAGAAGGGATAGGGGAGGACTCCGAAAGCATTCAGTACTTC.

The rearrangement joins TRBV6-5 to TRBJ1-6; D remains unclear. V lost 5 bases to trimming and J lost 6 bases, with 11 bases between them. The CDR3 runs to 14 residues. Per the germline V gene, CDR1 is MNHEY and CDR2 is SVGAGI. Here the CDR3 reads CASSPAEANSPLHF. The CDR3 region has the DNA TGTGCCAGCAGTCCAGCGGAAGCTAATTCACCCCTCCACTTT.

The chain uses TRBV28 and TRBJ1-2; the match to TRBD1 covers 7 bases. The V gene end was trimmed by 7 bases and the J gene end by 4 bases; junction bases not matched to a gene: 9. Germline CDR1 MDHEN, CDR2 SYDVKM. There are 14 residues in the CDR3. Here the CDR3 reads CASNRDSHSYGYTF. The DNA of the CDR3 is TGTGCCAGCAATAGGGACAGCCACTCCTATGGCTACACCTTC.

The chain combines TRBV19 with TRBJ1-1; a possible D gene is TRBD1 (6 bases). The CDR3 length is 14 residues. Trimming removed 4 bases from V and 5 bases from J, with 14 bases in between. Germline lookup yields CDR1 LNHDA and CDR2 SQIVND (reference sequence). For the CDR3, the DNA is TGTGCCAGTAGTACAGCCCTCGACAGGACTGAAGCTTTCTTT. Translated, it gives CASSTALDRTEAFF.

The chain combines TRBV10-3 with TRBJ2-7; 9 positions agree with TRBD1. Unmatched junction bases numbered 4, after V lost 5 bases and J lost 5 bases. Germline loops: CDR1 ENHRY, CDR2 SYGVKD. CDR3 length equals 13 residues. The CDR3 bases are TGTGCCATCAGTATGACAGGGGGACACGAGCAGTACTTC. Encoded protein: CAISMTGGHEQYF.

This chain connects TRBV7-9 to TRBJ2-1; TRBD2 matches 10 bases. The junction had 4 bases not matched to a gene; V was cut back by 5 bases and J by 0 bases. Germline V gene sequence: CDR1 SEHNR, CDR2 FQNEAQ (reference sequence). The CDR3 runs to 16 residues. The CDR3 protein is CASSPGLASSYNEQFF. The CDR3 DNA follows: TGTGCCAGCAGCCCGGGACTAGCGAGCTCCTACAATGAGCAGTTCTTC.

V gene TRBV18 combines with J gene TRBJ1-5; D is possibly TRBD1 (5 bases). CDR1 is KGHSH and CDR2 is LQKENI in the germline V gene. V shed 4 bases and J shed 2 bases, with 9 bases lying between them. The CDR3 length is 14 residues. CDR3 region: CASSLGQGNQPQHF. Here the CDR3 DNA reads TGTGCCAGCTCACTTGGACAAGGCAATCAGCCCCAGCATTTT.

The CDR3 reads CASSSSGDYNEQFF. The CDR3 nucleotides read TGTGCCAGCAGCTCCAGCGGTGACTACAATGAGCAGTTCTTC. The chain combines TRBV9 with TRBJ2-1, with D possibly matching TRBD2 (5 bases). V lost 4 bases and J lost 3, with 11 bases in between. This CDR3 has 14 residues. Germline V gene lookup returns CDR1 SGDLS and CDR2 YYNGEE.

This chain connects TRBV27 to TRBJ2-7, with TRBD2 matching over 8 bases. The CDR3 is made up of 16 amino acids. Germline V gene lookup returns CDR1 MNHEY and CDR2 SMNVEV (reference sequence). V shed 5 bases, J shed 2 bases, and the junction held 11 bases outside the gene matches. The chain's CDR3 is CASSQIAGWTTYEQYF. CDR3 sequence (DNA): TGTGCCAGCAGTCAAATAGCGGGGTGGACCACCTACGAGCAGTACTTC.